A selection of T cell receptor beta chains follows, all from one sample in a study of blood T cell repertoires in COVID-19. Profiling relied on immunoSEQ multiplex PCR, and the TCRdb table lists in-frame clones only, not all of them. Of about 98,000 clones in the sample, about 89% were seen once. Material: peripheral blood. These receptors were taken from a middle-aged man with acute or convalescent COVID-19. The CDR3 runs from the conserved cysteine through the conserved F or W. A D gene is named only where the DNA matches it firmly. Size is omitted from some rows. Given values are once, few, many or a class for expanded clones.

J: TRBJ2-3; size: -; V: TRBV6-5; D: TRBD1; CDR3: CASSQSRDRGTQYF; DNA: TGTGCCAGCAGTCAATCGAGAGACAGGGGAACGCAGTATTTT
J: TRBJ2-1; size: -; V: TRBV5-8; D: TRBD2; CDR3: CASSRTSGSYNEQFF; DNA: TGTGCCAGCAGCCGTACTAGCGGGAGTTACAATGAGCAGTTCTTC
J: TRBJ1-3; size: -; V: TRBV28; D: TRBD1; CDR3: CASSIPTGVRNTIYF; DNA: TGTGCCAGCAGTATACCGACAGGGGTTAGGAACACCATATATTTT
J: TRBJ2-1; size: -; V: TRBV29-1; D: -; CDR3: CSVLTRSSYNEQFF; DNA: TGCAGCGTCCTAACTAGAAGCTCCTACAATGAGCAGTTCTTC
J: TRBJ1-2; size: -; V: TRBV27; D: TRBD1; CDR3: CASSLVRPDRGEYYGYTF; DNA: TGTGCCAGCAGTTTAGTGAGACCAGACAGGGGTGAATATTATGGCTACACCTTC
J: TRBJ1-4; size: -; V: TRBV19; D: TRBD1; CDR3: CASSSTGVVKLFF; DNA: TGTGCCAGTAGTTCCACAGGGGTGGTAAAACTGTTTTTT
J: TRBJ1-2; size: -; V: TRBV7-9; D: TRBD1; CDR3: CASSPGTANYGYTF; DNA: TGTGCCAGCAGCCCAGGGACAGCTAACTATGGCTACACCTTC
J: TRBJ1-1; size: -; V: TRBV7-3; D: -; CDR3: CASSLGAYSEAFF; DNA: TGTGCCAGCAGCTTGGGGGCGTACTCTGAAGCTTTCTTT
J: TRBJ2-7; size: -; V: TRBV19; D: TRBD1; CDR3: CASSDRGEQYF; DNA: TGTGCCAGTAGCGACAGGGGGGAGCAGTACTTC
J: TRBJ2-1; size: -; V: TRBV24-1; D: TRBD2; CDR3: CATSEGLAGGHEQFF; DNA: TGTGCCACCAGTGAGGGACTAGCGGGAGGCCATGAGCAGTTCTTC
J: TRBJ2-1; size: -; V: TRBV7-9; D: -; CDR3: CASSLEAGNEQFF; DNA: TGTGCCAGCAGCTTAGAGGCAGGGAATGAGCAGTTCTTC
J: TRBJ2-7; size: -; V: TRBV30; D: -; CDR3: CAYEGDGSFYEQYF; DNA: TGTGCCTACGAGGGGGACGGCAGCTTCTACGAGCAGTACTTC
J: TRBJ2-1; size: -; V: TRBV6-6; D: -; CDR3: CASSGHPLKANEQFF; DNA: TGTGCCAGCAGTGGACACCCTCTAAAAGCAAATGAGCAGTTCTTC
J: TRBJ2-7; size: -; V: TRBV18; D: TRBD2; CDR3: CASSPLSGTSGTASEQYF; DNA: TGTGCCAGCTCACCATTGAGTGGGACTAGCGGGACAGCCTCCGAGCAGTACTTC
J: TRBJ1-1; size: -; V: TRBV2; D: -; CDR3: CASSVEENTEAFF; DNA: TGTGCCAGCAGTGTGGAGGAAAACACTGAAGCTTTCTTT
J: TRBJ2-7; size: -; V: TRBV19; D: -; CDR3: CASSSRSSVGQYF; DNA: TGTGCCAGTAGTTCACGTTCTAGCGTAGGGCAGTACTTC
J: TRBJ1-2; size: -; V: TRBV2; D: -; CDR3: CASSLQGMDYGYTF; DNA: TGTGCCAGCAGTCTACAGGGAATGGACTATGGCTACACCTTC
J: TRBJ1-2; size: -; V: TRBV7-2; D: -; CDR3: CASSTYQGNYGYTF; DNA: TGTGCCAGCAGCACCTATCAGGGAAACTATGGCTACACCTTC
J: TRBJ2-1; size: -; V: TRBV25-1; D: -; CDR3: CASSVARRLNEQFF; DNA: TGTGCCAGCAGTGTTGCTAGACGACTCAATGAGCAGTTCTTC
J: TRBJ1-1; size: -; V: TRBV2; D: -; CDR3: CASPLTSGAEAFF; DNA: TGTGCCAGCCCACTCACATCAGGCGCTGAAGCTTTCTTT
J: TRBJ1-1; size: once; V: TRBV7-3; D: TRBD1; CDR3: CASSFTGGTEAFF; DNA: TGTGCCAGCAGCTTTACAGGGGGCACTGAAGCTTTCTTT
J: TRBJ2-1; size: few; V: TRBV23-1; D: TRBD2; CDR3: CASRRPDSGRGNNEQFF; DNA: TGCGCCAGCAGACGTCCCGATAGCGGGAGGGGAAACAATGAGCAGTTCTTC